This T cell receptor (beta chain) was identified during a study of OX40 agonist ivuxolimab in advanced cancers. On the study more broadly: Clinicians treated patients with ivuxolimab, an agonistic anti-OX40 (CD134) antibody. Study-level results: No determination was made of the antigen specificity of the expanded peripheral T cells. Certain nonresponders additionally had low normalized T-cell clonal expansion.

This table comes from immunoSEQ multiplex PCR, and its TCRdb copy is limited to in-frame clones, with some not included. This table has tens of thousands of clones, roughly 84% appearing once. The CDR3 totals 15 residues. Germline assignment: CDR1 MDHEN and CDR2 SYDVKM. V shed 6 bases and J 7 bases; nucleotides not matched to a gene: 8. This clone was observed a handful of times. Its specificity is unknown. This chain uses TRBV28 with TRBJ2-3; 12 bases are a match to TRBD2. The origin of this receptor is an adult with an advanced solid tumor such as melanoma, head and neck, liver or kidney cancer. Sequencing was performed on CD4+ or CD8+ T cells sorted from blood, taken in a trial of the OX40 agonist ivuxolimab. CDR3 in DNA: TGTGCCAGCAGACTGACTAGCGGGAGAGTATATACGCAGTATTTT. This translates into CASRLTSGRVYTQYF.